This TCR beta chain derives from a study of immune heterogeneity within non-small cell lung tumors (dated by TCRdb to about 2018). For context, the study as a whole: By histology, the tumors included roughly ten non-squamous carcinomas, 4 squamous cell carcinomas and 1 tumor not otherwise specified. Transcriptome data were available for just about 41 loci from about a dozen patients, whereas TCR repertoire analysis spanned roughly 56 tumor loci from fewer than 17 patients. Neoantigen binding to each patient's HLA alleles was predicted with netMHCpan-3.0 for mutant peptides of 8 to 11 amino acids. The study combined whole-exome sequencing, RNA-seq and TCR beta repertoire sequencing of multiple spatially distinct regions from each NSCLC tumor to examine intratumoral immune heterogeneity.

Genomic DNA was extracted from bulk tumor tissue and used as the TCR template, and roughly 600 ng gDNA was amplified per sample. During surgery, multiple biopsies were taken from each primary tumor, with sampling sites spaced as far apart as possible within the tumor mass. Patients in the study cohort, which was described as untreated, were newly diagnosed NSCLC cases going through curative surgery. The donors were roughly 15 patients with newly diagnosed non-small cell lung cancer who were having surgery with curative intent. The resected tumor masses were reviewed by two independent pathologists. Only high-quality DNA and RNA samples were carried forward to sequencing. The TCR beta CDR3 region was amplified with a multiplex PCR system, in which a first round of around 11 cycles was run using 32 V-gene forward and 13 J-gene reverse primers. A QIAGEN Multiplex PCR Kit was used for first-round PCR, and the primer sequences were filed in Chinese patent CN105087789A. Illumina universal primers were attached in a second round of PCR run with the Phusion High-Fidelity PCR Kit. TCR libraries were paired-end sequenced at 151 bp read length on the Illumina HiSeq X Ten platform. The authors' pipeline ran thus. Cutadapt was used to discard reads without multiplex PCR primers, PEAR merged the read pairs, and MiXCR with default settings called the CDR3 regions. Shannon entropy measured repertoire diversity, while clonality was calculated as one minus the Shannon entropy divided by the ln of the count of productive unique sequences. Dominant or high-frequency T-cell clones were defined as clonotypes at frequencies of at least 0.5%. TCRdb's own reprocessing of the public reads used fastp at Q25 and MiXCR and kept productive beta chains. Duplicate CDR3 protein sequences are folded into a single record with the most common DNA and genes. The V and J calls were not made by the authors but by TCRdb's processing. Recorded for this sample are more than 10,000 distinct CDR3 sequences; 25% to 30% of them occurred a single time. 10% to 15% of the sample lies in the top ten.

The CDR3, cysteine through phenylalanine, is 14 amino acids long. CDR3 DNA only is kept here, 42 bases in frame from base 1. The junction shows trimming of 4 bases on V and 2 bases on J, and the gene matches do not reach 5 bases of it. For CDR1 and CDR2, the germline V gene lists SGHRS and YFSETQ. This clonotype was picked up a small number of times. It has no known antigen specificity. No clone much larger than this one lies a single base away; base qualities are absent. Study-wide conclusions, independent of this receptor: Local tumor mutational burden and local T-cell repertoire clonality had a statistically significant but moderate positive correlation (R roughly 0.35). Identical dominant CDR3B clonotypes recurred across loci within a patient, yet different tumor locations also harbored unique high-frequency clones. High-frequency TCR beta clonotypes were found to be largely distinct between individual patients.

The receptor's source is a man aged 45-65 years with non-small cell lung cancer. The specimen sequenced was lung tumor tissue. This receptor chain uses TRBV5-1 and TRBJ2-7; 8 middle bases align to TRBD1. The DNA sequence reads TGCGCCAGCAGCCCCGGACAGGGAGCCTACGAGCAGTACTTC. Its translation is CASSPGQGAYEQYF.